The clone carrying this TCR beta chain has at least ten counts. The antigen is not known. This sample stems from a study of read filtering for tumor transcriptome and immune sequencing. Looking at the study overall: Revised staging placed eight or nine patients in R-ISS I, 15 to 20 in II, about seven in III. TCR-mapped reads were about 3.5 to 11 million with IR-seq versus roughly 80 to 1,300 with RNA-seq. Whole-study results and caveats: Correlation between methods rose after single-read clonotypes were removed.

CDR1 SGHAT and CDR2 FQNNGV come from the germline V gene. The length of the CDR3 is 17 residues. V shed 1 base and J 0 bases; nucleotides not matched to a gene: 7. The library was built from around 0.4 ug RNA with molecular barcoded adaptors for alpha/delta and beta/gamma chains. MiXCR, applied by TCRdb to the reads, yields one record per CDR3 protein. The repertoire has 60,000 or so distinct CDR3 sequences, approximately 19% of them found once; the top ten carry roughly a tenth. The sequence derives from a donor at least 40 years old with multiple myeloma. Sequencing was carried out using a population of CD138-negative cells sorted from bone marrow. J is TRBJ2-5 and V is TRBV11-2; TRBD2 matches 8 bases. This CDR3 reads CASSLGLAGIHQETQYF. In DNA form, the CDR3 reads TGTGCCAGCAGCTTAGGGTTAGCGGGGATCCACCAAGAGACCCAGTACTTC.